These 3 T cell receptor beta chains were all obtained from the same sample, sequenced in a study of T cell responses to AZD1222 COVID-19 vaccine. The assay was immunoSEQ multiplex PCR, and TCRdb's table has in-frame clones only and misses some. In the table there are about 170,000 clones, around nine tenths of which are singletons. Material: peripheral blood, obtained on day 0 of AZD1222 vaccination. Receptors were obtained from an adult in good health.

The rearrangement joins TRBV6-5 to TRBJ2-7, with D possibly matching TRBD1 (6 bases). Germline CDR1 and CDR2: MNHEY and SVGAGI. The CDR3 totals 13 residues. Trimming left V 5 bases short and J 3 bases short, with 11 bases between. The DNA for the CDR3 is TGTGCCAGCAGTACCTTGGACAGCTACGAGCAGTACTTC. Translation gives CASSTLDSYEQYF.

Remarks on this clone: Other DNA sequences in the sample encode the same CDR3. This sequence joins TRBV19 and TRBJ1-6; D uncertain. V lost 5 bases to trimming and J lost 7 bases, with 6 bases between them. This CDR3 is 12 amino acids long. Germline CDR1 LNHDA, CDR2 SQIVND (reference sequence). The CDR3 sequence: CASSRNNSPLHF. In DNA form, the CDR3 reads TGTGCCAGTAGTCGAAACAATTCACCCCTCCACTTT.

This chain connects TRBV28 to TRBJ2-6; D is perhaps TRBD2 (6 bases). With 5 bases removed from V and 1 base from J, the gap between germline ends came to 12 bases. Germline CDR1 reads MDHEN; CDR2 reads SYDVKM. This CDR3 is built from 16 residues. The CDR3 reads CASSPYRGSGANVLTF. CDR3 nucleotide sequence: TGTGCCAGCAGTCCCTACCGGGGGTCTGGGGCCAACGTCCTGACTTTC.